This T cell receptor beta chain was profiled in a study of shared clonotypes between healthy human individuals. Per the germline V gene, CDR1 is SNHLY and CDR2 is FYNNEI. CDR3 size: 15 residues. V was pared by 5 bases and J by 3 bases, with 6 bases of the junction left unmatched. For this clone: What it binds is unknown.

Study-wide points: In the sorted subsets, rarefaction showed sequencing was incomplete despite large depth. The small donor group covered limited genetic and exposure diversity.

This table comes from immunoSEQ multiplex PCR, and its TCRdb copy is limited to in-frame clones, with some not included. This repertoire shows over a million clones, roughly 75% found once; its top ten account for about 1.5%. This sequence joins TRBV2 and TRBJ2-7; 11 bases line up with TRBD1. Sequenced: memory CD4+ T cells sorted from blood. As for subset: CD45RA-negative fraction. The receptor was isolated from a man younger than 35 in good health. The CDR3 here is CASSPGQGVLYEQYF. CDR3 in DNA: TGTGCCAGCAGTCCGGGACAGGGGGTTCTCTACGAGCAGTACTTC.